This TCR beta chain was profiled in a study of CD8+CD57+ T cells in acquired aplastic anemia. Germline loops: CDR1 SEHNR, CDR2 FQNEAQ (reference sequence). The CDR3 consists of 14 residues. The V gene lost 1 base and the J gene lost 13 bases, with 20 bases spanning the gap. With regard to this clonotype: Its antigen is as yet unknown.

The study, taken as a whole, reports: Patients and healthy controls showed no significant CD8+ Simpson's diversity difference.

Genomic DNA provided the template from which TCR beta VDJ and CDR3 profiles were obtained. In TCRdb, the reads were re-called with MiXCR into one record per CDR3 protein. The data show under 350,000 distinct CDR3 sequences, with 55% to 65% seen just once and 6.5% to 10% held by the top ten. The material sequenced was sorted CD4+, CD8+, or CD8+CD57+ T cells (not recorded which) from PBMCs. The clonotype was recovered from a human donor with severe aplastic anemia or a healthy control (not recorded which). The chain uses TRBV7-9 and TRBJ2-7; D might be TRBD2 (5 bases). CDR3 sequence: CASSLGSVEGRHYF. The CDR3 DNA reads TGTGCCAGCAGCTTAGGGTCGGTCGAAGGGAGACATTACTTC.